Sequencing of this T cell receptor beta chain was carried out in a study of T-cell reconstitution after alpha-beta-depleted transplantation in children. Points from the study as a whole: It was surviving recipient T cells and thymic progenitors that gave some patients high TCRbeta diversity at day 60. Counts and diversity of T cells one year after transplant came mostly from newly produced T cells. Reportedly, only several hundred clones from non-depleted graft cells drove alpha-beta T-cell counts at about two months.

There are a few counts of this clonotype. Its antigen is unknown. This CDR3 contains 12 residues. The germline V gene has CDR1 SGHTA and CDR2 FQGNSA. Between the trimmed V and J ends, which lost 1 base and 7 bases, there was a span of 5 bases. Unique molecular identifiers featured in how the TCRbeta library was prepared. TCRdb re-analysed the PCR reads in MiXCR, keeping a single row per CDR3 protein. The profile shows roughly 420,000 distinct CDR3 sequences, 16% of them singletons. This sequence joins TRBV7-2 and TRBJ2-4, with D unresolved. The sequence was collected from a boy in the first two years of life who had a stem cell transplant for Wiskott-Aldrich syndrome, so the T cells may come from the graft donor. Sequences were derived from PBMCs, mostly from graft donor cells, sampled 360 days after TCRalphabeta/CD19-depleted stem cell transplant. CDR3 coding DNA: TGTGCCAGCAGCTTAGGGGTGAACATTCAGTACTTC. This translates into CASSLGVNIQYF.